These T cell receptor beta chains were read from a single sample in a study of shared clonotypes between healthy human individuals. Sequencing was performed with immunoSEQ multiplex PCR; in TCRdb, only in-frame clones are kept and a portion is missing. In the table there are 2,500,000 or so clones, approximately 94% of which are singletons. Sequencing used naive CD4+ T cells sorted from blood. The receptors derive from a man between 18 and 29 years old in good health. Each CDR3 is given with its conserved first and last residue. Each record gives: J gene, D gene, clone size, V gene, CDR3 protein, CDR3 DNA. A D gene is named only where the DNA matches it firmly. Clone size appears in some rows only: once, few, many, or a class for an expanded clone.

TRBJ1-3 . . TRBV28 CASSSIWALQGGGNTIYF TGTGCCAGCAGCTCTATTTGGGCCCTCCAGGGAGGTGGAAACACCATATATTTT
TRBJ2-2 TRBD2 . TRBV9 CASSVGPSGRAGELFF TGTGCCAGCAGCGTAGGACCCAGCGGGAGGGCCGGGGAGCTGTTTTTT
TRBJ1-5 TRBD1 . TRBV2 CASSYNRGTGGQPQHF TGTGCCAGCAGTTATAACCGGGGGACAGGGGGTCAGCCCCAGCATTTT
TRBJ2-3 . . TRBV4-2 CASSQDAIRGDTQYF TGTGCCAGCAGCCAAGATGCTATCAGGGGTGATACGCAGTATTTT
TRBJ2-3 TRBD1 . TRBV6-1 CASRDRVIDTQYF TGTGCCAGCAGGGACAGGGTGATAGATACGCAGTATTTT
TRBJ1-5 . . TRBV9 CASSATGEGQPQHF TGTGCCAGCAGCGCCACGGGGGAGGGTCAGCCCCAGCATTTT
TRBJ2-2 TRBD2 . TRBV28 CASSLAGGPTGELFF TGTGCCAGCAGTTTGGCGGGGGGGCCGACCGGGGAGCTGTTTTTT
TRBJ2-1 TRBD2 . TRBV6-6 CASTPRGGWEQFF TGTGCCAGCACTCCACGGGGGGGGTGGGAGCAGTTCTTC
TRBJ2-6 . . TRBV5-1 CASSTGGPSGANVLTF TGCGCCAGCAGCACAGGAGGACCTTCTGGGGCCAACGTCCTGACTTTC
TRBJ1-1 . . TRBV6-5 CASSYRTRNTEAFF TGTGCCAGCAGTTATCGGACGCGAAACACTGAAGCTTTCTTT
TRBJ1-5 TRBD1 once TRBV23-1 CASVPTTGTASNQPQHF TGCGCCAGCGTTCCCACGACCGGGACAGCAAGCAATCAGCCCCAGCATTTT
TRBJ1-1 . . TRBV7-9 CASSRSESQAFF TGTGCCAGCAGCCGCTCGGAGTCCCAGGCTTTCTTT
TRBJ2-7 TRBD2 . TRBV14 CASSQTSGRFYEQYF TGTGCCAGCAGCCAAACTAGCGGGAGGTTCTACGAGCAGTACTTC
TRBJ2-5 TRBD2 once TRBV4-1 CASSQLPFSGVETQYF TGCGCCAGCAGCCAACTTCCCTTTAGCGGGGTAGAGACCCAGTACTTC
TRBJ1-6 . . TRBV27 CASSLGQRTPLHF TGTGCCAGCAGTTTAGGTCAGAGGACACCCCTCCACTTT
TRBJ2-3 TRBD2 . TRBV7-2 CASSSSLAVTTDTQYF TGTGCCAGCAGTTCCTCACTAGCGGTGACTACAGATACGCAGTATTTT
TRBJ2-3 TRBD2 . TRBV6-5 CATRPSGGTDTQYF TGTGCCACCCGACCGAGCGGGGGCACAGATACGCAGTATTTT
TRBJ1-2 . . TRBV18 CASSLGLALSYGYTF TGTGCCAGCTCTCTGGGCCTCGCCCTCAGCTATGGCTACACCTTC
TRBJ2-7 TRBD1 once TRBV18 CASSPTGTGGFEQYF TGTGCCAGCTCACCGACCGGGACAGGGGGCTTCGAGCAGTACTTC
TRBJ1-5 . . TRBV6-5 CASSEGQPQHF TGTGCCAGCAGTGAGGGGCAGCCCCAGCATTTT
TRBJ2-2 . once TRBV4-1 CASSQDSFMTANTGELFF TGCGCCAGCAGCCAAGATAGTTTTATGACCGCGAACACCGGGGAGCTGTTTTTT
TRBJ2-7 . . TRBV4-3 CASSQGRSVKVYEQYF TGCGCCAGCAGCCAAGGGCGGTCAGTGAAAGTCTACGAGCAGTACTTC
TRBJ1-6 . . TRBV7-9 CASSLSGLDSPLHF TGTGCCAGCAGCTTATCGGGTCTCGATTCACCCCTCCACTTT
TRBJ2-3 . . TRBV5-6 CASSLYSVGTDTQYF TGTGCCAGCAGCTTGTATTCGGTGGGCACAGATACGCAGTATTTT
TRBJ2-2 TRBD2 . TRBV9 CASSVGLAGEGAGELFF TGTGCCAGCAGCGTCGGTCTAGCGGGAGAGGGAGCCGGGGAGCTGTTTTTT
TRBJ1-3 . . TRBV10-2 CASSENGGGRNTIYF TGCGCCAGCAGTGAGAACGGGGGAGGAAGAAACACCATATATTTT
TRBJ2-5 . . TRBV28 CASSFHWAEVGETQYF TGTGCCAGCAGTTTCCATTGGGCCGAGGTCGGGGAGACCCAGTACTTC
TRBJ2-2 . once TRBV10-3 CAIRSSTNTGELFF TGTGCCATCAGATCCAGTACGAACACCGGGGAGCTGTTTTTT
TRBJ2-7 . once TRBV7-9 CASSLNPNNMNEQYF TGTGCCAGCAGCTTAAATCCCAATAACATGAACGAGCAGTACTTC
TRBJ2-4 TRBD1 . TRBV6-5 CASRVTGGANIQYF TGTGCCAGCAGAGTCACAGGGGGCGCGAACATTCAGTACTTC
TRBJ2-7 . . TRBV5-1 CASSPALVPYEQYF TGCGCCAGCAGCCCCGCCCTAGTTCCCTACGAGCAGTACTTC
TRBJ1-1 . . TRBV9 CASSVGREVNTEAFF TGTGCCAGCAGCGTAGGTCGGGAAGTGAACACTGAAGCTTTCTTT
TRBJ2-3 . . TRBV7-3 CASSRAIGDTQYF TGTGCCAGCAGCAGAGCCATTGGGGATACGCAGTATTTT
TRBJ1-1 . . TRBV29-1 CSVYAWGTEAFF TGCAGCGTTTATGCCTGGGGCACTGAAGCTTTCTTT
TRBJ1-6 . once TRBV6-5 CASARRGDSPLHF TGTGCCAGCGCCCGGAGGGGTGATTCACCCCTCCACTTT
TRBJ1-5 . . TRBV28 CASSFDRLSNQPQHF TGTGCCAGCAGTTTTGACAGGTTAAGCAATCAGCCCCAGCATTTT
TRBJ2-4 . . TRBV25-1 CASSEKAKNIQYF TGTGCCAGCAGTGAAAAGGCCAAAAACATTCAGTACTTC
TRBJ2-3 . . TRBV5-1 CASSLAESTDTQYF TGCGCCAGCAGCTTGGCCGAAAGCACAGATACGCAGTATTTT
TRBJ2-3 TRBD1 once TRBV5-1 CASSLQGAPTDTQYF TGCGCCAGCAGCCTACAGGGGGCCCCCACAGATACGCAGTATTTT
TRBJ2-1 . . TRBV6-1 CASSVGYGYNEQFF TGTGCCAGCAGCGTAGGTTACGGTTACAATGAGCAGTTCTTC
TRBJ1-2 . . TRBV7-9 CASSPGGTGDYGYTF TGTGCCAGCAGCCCAGGAGGGACGGGCGACTATGGCTACACCTTC
TRBJ1-5 . . TRBV7-9 CASSLAKDQPQHF TGTGCCAGCAGCTTAGCAAAGGATCAGCCCCAGCATTTT
TRBJ1-6 . once TRBV4-1 CASSQTLVLAYNSPLHF TGCGCCAGCAGCCAGACTTTGGTTTTGGCCTATAATTCACCCCTCCACTTT
TRBJ1-6 . . TRBV7-9 CASSLGVWPYNSPLHF TGTGCCAGCAGCCTCGGGGTATGGCCCTATAATTCACCCCTCCACTTT